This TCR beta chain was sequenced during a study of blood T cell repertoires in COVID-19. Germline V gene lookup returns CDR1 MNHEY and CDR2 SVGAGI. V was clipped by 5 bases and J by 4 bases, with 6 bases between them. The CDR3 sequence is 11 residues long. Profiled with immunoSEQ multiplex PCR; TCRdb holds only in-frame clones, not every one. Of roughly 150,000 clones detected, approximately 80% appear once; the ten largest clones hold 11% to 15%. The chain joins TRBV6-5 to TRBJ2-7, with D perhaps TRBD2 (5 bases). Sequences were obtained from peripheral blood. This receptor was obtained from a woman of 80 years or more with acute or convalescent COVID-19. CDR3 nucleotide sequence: TGTGCCAGCAGTCGGGATTACGAGCAGTACTTC. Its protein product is CASSRDYEQYF.